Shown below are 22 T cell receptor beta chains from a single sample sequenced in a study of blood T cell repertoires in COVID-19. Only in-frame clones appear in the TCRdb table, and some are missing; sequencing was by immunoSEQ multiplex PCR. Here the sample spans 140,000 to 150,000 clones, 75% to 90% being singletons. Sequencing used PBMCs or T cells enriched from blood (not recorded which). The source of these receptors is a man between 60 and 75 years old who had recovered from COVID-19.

The CDR3 nucleotides read TGTGCCAGCAGCAAAACCCGGGGGGCGCATAGCAATCAGCCCCAGCATTTT. Encoded protein: CASSKTRGAHSNQPQHF. The V gene is TRBV21-1, the J gene TRBJ1-5. TRBV21-1 is assigned pseudogene status. The CDR3 length is 17 residues.

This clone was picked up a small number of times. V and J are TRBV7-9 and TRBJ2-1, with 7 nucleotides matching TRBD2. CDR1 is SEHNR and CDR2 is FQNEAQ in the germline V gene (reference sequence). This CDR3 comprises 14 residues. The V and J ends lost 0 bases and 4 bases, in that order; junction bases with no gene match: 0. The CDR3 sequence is CASSLAGGYNEQFF. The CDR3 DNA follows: TGTGCCAGCAGCTTAGCCGGGGGGTACAATGAGCAGTTCTTC.

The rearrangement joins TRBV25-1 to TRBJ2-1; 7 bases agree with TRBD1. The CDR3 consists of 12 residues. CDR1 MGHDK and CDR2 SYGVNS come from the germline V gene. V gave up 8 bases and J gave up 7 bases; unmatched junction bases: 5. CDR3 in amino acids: CASGGQHNEQFF. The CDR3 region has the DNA TGTGCCAGCGGGGGACAGCATAATGAGCAGTTCTTC.

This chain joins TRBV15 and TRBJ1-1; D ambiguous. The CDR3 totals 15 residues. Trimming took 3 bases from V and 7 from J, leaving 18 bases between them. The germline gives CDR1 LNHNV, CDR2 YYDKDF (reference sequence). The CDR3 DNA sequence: TGTGCCACCAGCAGGCTCTCTCATAAGGAGGGTGAAGCTTTCTTT. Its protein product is CATSRLSHKEGEAFF.

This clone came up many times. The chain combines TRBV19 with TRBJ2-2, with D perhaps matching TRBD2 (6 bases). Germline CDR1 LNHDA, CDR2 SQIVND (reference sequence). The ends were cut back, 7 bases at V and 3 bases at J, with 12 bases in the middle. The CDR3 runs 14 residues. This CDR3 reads CASMEGRYTGELFF. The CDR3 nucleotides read TGTGCCAGTATGGAGGGACGTTACACCGGGGAGCTGTTTTTT.

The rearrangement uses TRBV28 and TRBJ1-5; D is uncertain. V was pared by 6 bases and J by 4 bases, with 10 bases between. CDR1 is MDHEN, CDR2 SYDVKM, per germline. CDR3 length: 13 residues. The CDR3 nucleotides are TGTGCCAGCAGCCCCGGTCCGAATCAGCCCCAGCATTTT. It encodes CASSPGPNQPQHF.

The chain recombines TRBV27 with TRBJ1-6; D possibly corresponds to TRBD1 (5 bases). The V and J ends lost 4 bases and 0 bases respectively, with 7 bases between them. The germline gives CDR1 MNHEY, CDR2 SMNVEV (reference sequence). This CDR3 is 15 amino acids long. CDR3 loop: CASSWGDSYNSPLHF. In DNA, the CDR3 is TGTGCCAGCAGTTGGGGGGACTCCTATAATTCACCCCTCCACTTT.

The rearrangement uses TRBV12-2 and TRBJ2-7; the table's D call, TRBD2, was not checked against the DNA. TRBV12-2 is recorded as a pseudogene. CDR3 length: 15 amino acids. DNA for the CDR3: TGTGCAAGTCGCTTAGGGCCCCGGGGGAGAAGGGAGCAGTACTTC. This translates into CASRLGPRGRREQYF.

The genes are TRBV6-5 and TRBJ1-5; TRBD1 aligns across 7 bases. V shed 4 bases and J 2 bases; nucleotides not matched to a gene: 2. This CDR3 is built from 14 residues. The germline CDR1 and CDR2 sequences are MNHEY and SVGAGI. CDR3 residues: CASSSTGGNQPQHF. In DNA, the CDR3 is TGTGCCAGCAGTTCCACAGGGGGCAATCAGCCCCAGCATTTT.

CDR3 amino acids: CASSLGSGNTGELFF. As DNA, the CDR3 is TGTGCCAGCAGCTTGGGAAGCGGTAACACCGGGGAGCTGTTTTTT. This rearrangement joins TRBV13 to TRBJ2-2; weak D call: TRBD2 (5 bases). The V end lost 3 bases, the J end lost 2 bases, and 10 bases lay between the germline ends. This CDR3 region has 15 residues. Germline loops: CDR1 PRHDT, CDR2 FYEKMQ (reference sequence). Full variable domain (outside the CDR3, taken from reference TRBV13 and TRBJ2-2): AAGVIQSPRHLIKEKRETATLKCYPIPRHDTVYWYQQGPGQDPQFLISFYEKMQSDKGSIPDRFSAQQFSDYHSELNMSSLELGDSALYFCASSLGSGNTGELFFGEGSRLTVL.

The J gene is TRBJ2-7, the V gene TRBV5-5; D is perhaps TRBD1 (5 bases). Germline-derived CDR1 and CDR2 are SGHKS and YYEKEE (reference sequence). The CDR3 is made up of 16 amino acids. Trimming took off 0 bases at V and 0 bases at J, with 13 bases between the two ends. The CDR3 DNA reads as TGTGCCAGCAGCTTGGTGGGGCAGGGTCACTCCTACGAGCAGTACTTC. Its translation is CASSLVGQGHSYEQYF.

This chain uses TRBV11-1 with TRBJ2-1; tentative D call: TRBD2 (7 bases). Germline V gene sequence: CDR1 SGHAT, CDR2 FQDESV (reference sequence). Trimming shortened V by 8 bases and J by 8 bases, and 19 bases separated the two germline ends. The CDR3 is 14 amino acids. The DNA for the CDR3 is TGTGCCAGCGGGCCGGGACACGGGGGGCATGAGCAGTTCTTC. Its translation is CASGPGHGGHEQFF.

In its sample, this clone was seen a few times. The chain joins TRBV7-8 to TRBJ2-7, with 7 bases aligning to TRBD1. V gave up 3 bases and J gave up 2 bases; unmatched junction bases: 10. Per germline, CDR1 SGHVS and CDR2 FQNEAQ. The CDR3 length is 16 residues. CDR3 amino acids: CASSLRIGTDPYEQYF. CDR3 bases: TGTGCCAGCAGCTTGCGAATCGGGACAGACCCCTACGAGCAGTACTTC.

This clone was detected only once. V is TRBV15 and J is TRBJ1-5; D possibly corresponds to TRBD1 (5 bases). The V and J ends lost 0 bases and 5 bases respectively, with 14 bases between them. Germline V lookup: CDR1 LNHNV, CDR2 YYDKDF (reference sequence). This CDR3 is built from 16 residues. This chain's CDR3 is CATSREGAGEDQPQHF. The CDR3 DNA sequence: TGTGCCACCAGCAGAGAAGGAGCGGGGGAGGATCAGCCCCAGCATTTT.

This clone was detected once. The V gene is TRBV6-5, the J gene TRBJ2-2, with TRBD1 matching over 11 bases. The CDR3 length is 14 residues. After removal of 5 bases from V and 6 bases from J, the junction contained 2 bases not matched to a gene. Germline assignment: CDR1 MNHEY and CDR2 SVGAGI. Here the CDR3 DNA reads TGTGCCAGCAGTAGGACAGGGGGCCCCGGGGAGCTGTTTTTT. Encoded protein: CASSRTGGPGELFF.

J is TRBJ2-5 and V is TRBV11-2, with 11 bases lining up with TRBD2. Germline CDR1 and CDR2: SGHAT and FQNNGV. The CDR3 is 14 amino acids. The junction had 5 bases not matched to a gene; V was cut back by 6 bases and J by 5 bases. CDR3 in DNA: TGTGCCAGCAGTACGACTAGCGGGACTGAGACCCAGTACTTC. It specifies CASSTTSGTETQYF. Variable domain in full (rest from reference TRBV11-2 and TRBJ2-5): EAGVAQSPRYKIIEKRQSVAFWCNPISGHATLYWYQQILGQGPKLLIQFQNNGVVDDSQLPKDRFSAERLKGVDSTLKIQPAKLEDSAVYLCASSTTSGTETQYFGPGTRLLVL.

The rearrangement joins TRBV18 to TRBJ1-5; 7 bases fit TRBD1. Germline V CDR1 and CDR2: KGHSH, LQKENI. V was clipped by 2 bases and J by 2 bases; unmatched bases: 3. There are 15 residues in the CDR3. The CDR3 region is CASSPDRVGNQPQHF. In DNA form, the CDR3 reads TGTGCCAGCTCACCAGACAGGGTGGGCAATCAGCCCCAGCATTTT. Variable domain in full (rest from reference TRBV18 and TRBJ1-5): NAGVMQNPRHLVRRRGQEARLRCSPMKGHSHVYWYRQLPEEGLKFMVYLQKENIIDESGMPKERFSAEFPKEGPSILRIQQVVRGDSAAYFCASSPDRVGNQPQHFGDGTRLSIL.

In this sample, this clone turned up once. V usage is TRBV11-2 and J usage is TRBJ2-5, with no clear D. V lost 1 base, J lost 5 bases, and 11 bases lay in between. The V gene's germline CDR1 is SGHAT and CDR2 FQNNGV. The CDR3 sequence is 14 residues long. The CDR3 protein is CASSLGGYGETQYF. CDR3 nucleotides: TGTGCCAGCAGCTTAGGAGGTTATGGGGAGACCCAGTACTTC.

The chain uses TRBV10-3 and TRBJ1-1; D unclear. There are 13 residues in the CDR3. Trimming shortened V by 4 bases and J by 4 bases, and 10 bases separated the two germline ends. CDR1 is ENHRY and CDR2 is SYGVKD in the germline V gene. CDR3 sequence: CAISGGWVTEAFF. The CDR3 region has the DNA TGTGCCATCAGTGGAGGTTGGGTCACTGAAGCTTTCTTT.

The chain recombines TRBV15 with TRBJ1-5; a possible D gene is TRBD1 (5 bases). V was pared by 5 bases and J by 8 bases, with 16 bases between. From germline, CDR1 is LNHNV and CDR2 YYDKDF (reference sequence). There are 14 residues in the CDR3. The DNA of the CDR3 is TGTGCCACCAGCCCCCGCAGGGTGAAGGAGCCCCAGCATTTT. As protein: CATSPRRVKEPQHF.

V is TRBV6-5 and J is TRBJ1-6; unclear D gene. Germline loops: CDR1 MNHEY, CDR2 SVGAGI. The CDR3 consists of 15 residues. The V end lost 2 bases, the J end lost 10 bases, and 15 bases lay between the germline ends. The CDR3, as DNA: TGTGCCAGCAGTTACGGTCGGGGAGGTGAATCACCCCTCCACTTT. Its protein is CASSYGRGGESPLHF.

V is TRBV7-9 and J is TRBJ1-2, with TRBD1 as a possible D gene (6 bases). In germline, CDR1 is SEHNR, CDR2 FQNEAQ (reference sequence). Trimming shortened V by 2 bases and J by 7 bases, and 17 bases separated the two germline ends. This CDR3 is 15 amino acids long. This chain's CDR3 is CASSLPVAGAAGYTF. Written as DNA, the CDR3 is TGTGCCAGCAGCTTACCCGTAGCGGGGGCTGCTGGCTACACCTTC. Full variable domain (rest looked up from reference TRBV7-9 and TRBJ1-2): DTGVSQNPRHKITKRGQNVTFRCDPISEHNRLYWYRQTLGQGPEFLTYFQNEAQLEKSRLLSDRFSAERPKGSFSTLEIQRTEQGDSAMYLCASSLPVAGAAGYTFGSGTRLTVV.